One T cell receptor (beta chain) is described in this entry. With 10 bases clipped from V and 12 bases from J, the junction kept 13 bases outside the gene matches. Germline CDR1 reads ENHRY; CDR2 reads SYGVKD. This CDR3 has 13 amino acids. Graves' hyperthyroidism was deemed stable given no ophthalmopathy progression within 18 months. Patients aged 18 to 65 had newly diagnosed hyperthyroidism of under 2 months' duration. The study left out patients who had uncontrolled infection, other autoimmune disease, pregnancy or lactation. Diagnostic decisions used clinical symptoms, serum thyroxine and TRAb, thyroid ultrasound and orbital computed tomography. The sample is drawn from a study of T cells in Graves' hyperthyroidism and ophthalmopathy. Researchers took RNA transcripts and amplified the TCR beta CDR3 regions from them. RT-PCR in the first round (using the HTBI primer set) targeted the TCR CDR3. Each CDR3 protein is one row after TCRdb ran MiXCR on the multiplex PCR reads. The sample records 500,000 to 750,000 distinct CDR3 sequences, under 60% being singletons.

The chain uses TRBV10-3 and TRBJ2-7; the match to TRBD2 covers 12 bases. The sample was peripheral blood or thyroid tissue (not recorded which). The receptor's source is a woman younger than 35 with Graves' hyperthyroidism. This CDR3 is CASRRTSGAMRYF. The CDR3 nucleotides read TGTGCCAGCAGACGGACTAGCGGGGCAATGCGGTACTTC.